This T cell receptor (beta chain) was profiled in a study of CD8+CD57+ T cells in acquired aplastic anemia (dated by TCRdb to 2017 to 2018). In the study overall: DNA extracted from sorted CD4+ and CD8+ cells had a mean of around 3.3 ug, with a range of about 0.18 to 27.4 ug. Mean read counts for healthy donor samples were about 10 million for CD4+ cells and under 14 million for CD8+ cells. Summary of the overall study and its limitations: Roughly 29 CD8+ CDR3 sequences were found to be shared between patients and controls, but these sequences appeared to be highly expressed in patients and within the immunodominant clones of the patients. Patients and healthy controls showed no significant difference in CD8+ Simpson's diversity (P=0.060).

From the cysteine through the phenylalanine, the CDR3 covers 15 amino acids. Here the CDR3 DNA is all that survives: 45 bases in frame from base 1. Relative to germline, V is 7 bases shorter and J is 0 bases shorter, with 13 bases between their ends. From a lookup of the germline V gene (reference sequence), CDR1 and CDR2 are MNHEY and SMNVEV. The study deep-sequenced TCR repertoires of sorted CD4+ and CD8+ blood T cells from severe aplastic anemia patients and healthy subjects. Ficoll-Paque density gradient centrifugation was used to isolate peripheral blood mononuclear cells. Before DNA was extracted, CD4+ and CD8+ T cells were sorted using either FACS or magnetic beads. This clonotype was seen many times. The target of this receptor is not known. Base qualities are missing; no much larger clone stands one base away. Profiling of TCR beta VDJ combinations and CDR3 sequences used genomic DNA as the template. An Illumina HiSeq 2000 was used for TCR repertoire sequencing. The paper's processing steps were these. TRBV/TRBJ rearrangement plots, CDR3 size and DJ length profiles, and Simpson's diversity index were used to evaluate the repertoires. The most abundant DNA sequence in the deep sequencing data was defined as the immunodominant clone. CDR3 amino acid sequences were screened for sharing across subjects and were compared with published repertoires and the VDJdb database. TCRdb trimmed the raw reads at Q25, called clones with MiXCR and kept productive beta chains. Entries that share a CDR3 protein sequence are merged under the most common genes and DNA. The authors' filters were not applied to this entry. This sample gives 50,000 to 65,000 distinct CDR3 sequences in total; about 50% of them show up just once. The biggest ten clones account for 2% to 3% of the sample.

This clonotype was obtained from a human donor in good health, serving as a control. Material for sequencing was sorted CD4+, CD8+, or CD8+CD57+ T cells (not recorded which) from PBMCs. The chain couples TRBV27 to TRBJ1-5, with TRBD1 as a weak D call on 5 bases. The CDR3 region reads CASTPRVFSNQPQHF. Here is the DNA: TGTGCCAGCACCCCCAGGGTTTTTAGCAATCAGCCCCAGCATTTT.